Below, one T cell receptor (beta chain) is given with its context. The germline gene is not matched at one end of the junction; a read error may be the cause. This sample was taken from a study of regulatory T cells in long-lasting Graves disease. Study context: More than 5 years of antithyroid drugs with positive TSH receptor antibodies defined persistent Graves' disease.

Construction of the TCR beta libraries employed iRepertoire HTBI primers in conjunction with Arm-PCR of CDR3 regions. TCRdb re-derived calls from the multiplex PCR reads in MiXCR, one entry per CDR3 protein. The sample lists roughly 700,000 distinct CDR3 sequences, roughly 30% occurring once. The germline gives CDR1 LGHDT, CDR2 YNNKEL (reference sequence). CDR3 length: 16 residues. Time point noted: persistent/refractory GD, antithyroid drugs over 5 years with positive TRAb. Construction of the TCR library relied on RNA isolated from PBMCs. The TCR sequence derives from a female donor with Graves disease. The J gene is TRBJ1-1, the V gene TRBV3-1; D perhaps matches TRBD1 (5 bases). The sample consisted of peripheral blood mononuclear cells (PBMCs), taken when the disease was refractory, from a patient treated with antithyroid drugs. For the CDR3, the DNA is TGTGCCGGCAGACGAACAGACCGGGGGATGAACACTGAAGCTTTCTTT. Amino acids: CAGRRTDRGMNTEAFF.